This is a list of T cell receptor beta chains from one sample in a study of metastatic and nonmetastatic thyroid tumors. MiXCR re-clonotyped the PCR reads for TCRdb. The data show 15,000 to 20,000 clones, with 15% to 19% seen just once and 15% to 20% held by the top ten. Source material: blood. The source is a female donor with papillary thyroid cancer or a benign thyroid nodule (not recorded which). Some clones in this sample may be carry-over from other donors' samples. The CDR3 runs from the conserved cysteine through the conserved F or W. A D gene is named only where the DNA matches it firmly. Only part of the rows carry a size: once, few, many, or a class if the clone is expanded.

d_gene	abundance	v_gene	j_gene	CDR3nt	CDR3aa
.	many	TRBV27	TRBJ1-4	TGTGCCAGCTCAAGGGGGTACCGGGAAAAACTGTTTTTT	CASSRGYREKLFF
TRBD2	.	TRBV20-1	TRBJ2-1	TGCAGTGCTAGAGAAGTTTTCATCGGGGGGGAATCCTACAATGAGCAGTTCTTC	CSAREVFIGGESYNEQFF
.	many	TRBV20-1	TRBJ2-2	TGCAGTGCTCATTCGGGACACCCCACCGGGGAGCTGTTTTTT	CSAHSGHPTGELFF
.	medium-sized	TRBV12-3/TRBV12-4	TRBJ2-2	TGTGCCAGCAGTCGGACTCCACGGGGCACCGGGGAGCTGTTTTTT	CASSRTPRGTGELFF
TRBD2	many	TRBV20-1	TRBJ2-5	TGCAGTGCCCGGACTAGCGGGAGTCGAGAGACCCAGTACTTC	CSARTSGSRETQYF
TRBD1	many	TRBV7-9	TRBJ1-5	TGTGCCAGCAGCCTAGGGGGCAGTCAGCCCCAGCATTTT	CASSLGGSQPQHF
.	many	TRBV5-1	TRBJ2-5	TGCGCCAGCAGCTTGGCCTCCGGGGGCAGGGAGACCCAGTACTTC	CASSLASGGRETQYF
.	few	TRBV2	TRBJ2-3	TGTGCCAGCACCAGGGCAGATACGCAGTATTTT	CASTRADTQYF
TRBD1	many	TRBV20-1	TRBJ1-5	TGCAGTGCCCGGACAGGGGGTACCAATCAGCCCCAGCATTTT	CSARTGGTNQPQHF
.	many	TRBV6-1	TRBJ1-5	TGTGCCAGCAGTGAAGTGGCTCTGAGCAATCAGCCCCAGCATTTT	CASSEVALSNQPQHF
.	many	TRBV30	TRBJ2-1	TGTGCCTGGAGGAATCAAGGGGCGAATGAGCAGTTCTTC	CAWRNQGANEQFF
.	many	TRBV7-9	TRBJ1-3	TGTGCCAGCAGCCATAAAACTTTCTCTGGAAACACCATATATTTT	CASSHKTFSGNTIYF
TRBD1	many	TRBV12-3/TRBV12-4	TRBJ1-2	TGTGCCAGCAGTTCACCTGACAGGGGGACCAATGGCTACACCTTC	CASSSPDRGTNGYTF
.	many	TRBV5-1	TRBJ2-5	TGCGCCAGCAGCTCCTCCGGGGAAGTAAAGACCCAGTACTTC	CASSSSGEVKTQYF
.	.	TRBV28	TRBJ1-1	TGTGCCACCCGGAGAGCAGGCGGTATGAACACTGAAGCTTTCTTT	CATRRAGGMNTEAFF
TRBD1	large	TRBV12-3/TRBV12-4	TRBJ1-2	TGTGCCAGCAGTCTAAGACAGGGATCCTATGGCTACACCTTC	CASSLRQGSYGYTF
.	.	TRBV20-1	TRBJ2-1	TGCAGTGCTACACCTAGATCTAGCGCGGGCTACAATGAGCAGTTCTTC	CSATPRSSAGYNEQFF
TRBD1	.	TRBV11-3	TRBJ2-4	TGTGCCAGCAGCTTAGAACAGGGGGCTCCTGAAAACATTCAGTACTTC	CASSLEQGAPENIQYF
.	many	TRBV6-1	TRBJ2-2	TGTGCCAGCACTGCAGGGCGCGGGGAGCTGTTTTTT	CASTAGRGELFF
TRBD1	.	TRBV6-1	TRBJ2-3	TGTGCCAGCGGAAGGGCCTCGGGACAGGGGGCAACAGATACGCAGTATTTT	CASGRASGQGATDTQYF
TRBD1	medium-sized	TRBV6-1	TRBJ1-2	TGTGCCAGCAGGTTTTTTGGACAGGGGGCGGAGGGCTACACCTTC	CASRFFGQGAEGYTF
.	medium-sized	TRBV6-5	TRBJ2-7	TGTGCCAGCAGTTCACCTTCCGGACACCGATACGAGCAGTACTTC	CASSSPSGHRYEQYF
.	many	TRBV20-1	TRBJ1-1	TGCAGTGCTAGAGGCCCGGGGCCTAACACTGAAGCTTTCTTT	CSARGPGPNTEAFF
.	many	TRBV5-1	TRBJ2-5	TGCGCCAGCACACCTTCGGGAGATGGGGAGACCCAGTACTTC	CASTPSGDGETQYF
TRBD1	few	TRBV19	TRBJ1-2	TGTGCCAGTAGAATTCCGGGACAGCCCTATGGTGGCTACACCTTC	CASRIPGQPYGGYTF
TRBD1	medium-sized	TRBV6-1	TRBJ2-7	TGTGCCAGCAGGACGGGGGACAGGGGATTTTTCTCCTACGAGCAGTACTTC	CASRTGDRGFFSYEQYF
TRBD2	.	TRBV6-1	TRBJ2-3	TGTGCCAGCAGTGAAAAACTAGCGGGAGCAGATACGCAGTATTTT	CASSEKLAGADTQYF
TRBD1	many	TRBV7-9	TRBJ1-5	TGTGCCAGCAGCTTAGGGGACAGGGACAATCAGCCCCAGCATTTT	CASSLGDRDNQPQHF
TRBD1	.	TRBV7-2	TRBJ2-2	TGTGCCAGCACTATTAGGGGGCAAGGAACCGGGGAGCTGTTTTTT	CASTIRGQGTGELFF
.	many	TRBV7-9	TRBJ1-1	TGTGCCAGCAGCTTATCGGGGGTGAACACTGAAGCTTTCTTT	CASSLSGVNTEAFF
.	many	TRBV3-1	TRBJ1-5	TGTGCCAGCAGCCAAGATAGTACTCATCAGCCCCAGCATTTT	CASSQDSTHQPQHF
TRBD2	many	TRBV29-1	TRBJ2-3	TGCAGCGTTAAGAGCGCGGGAGCCGATACGCAGTATTTT	CSVKSAGADTQYF
.	many	TRBV4-1	TRBJ2-7	TGCGCCAGCAGCCACCTCAGGGTCGGATACGAGCAGTACTTC	CASSHLRVGYEQYF
TRBD1	.	TRBV27	TRBJ1-6	TGTGCCAGCAGTTTCTCCCCCCGACAGGGCTACAATTCAACCCTCCACTTT	CASSFSPRQGYNSTLHF
.	.	TRBV28	TRBJ1-1	TGTGCCAGCAATAGTGGCGGGTTGGGCACTGAAGCTTTCTTT	CASNSGGLGTEAFF
.	many	TRBV5-6	TRBJ1-2	TGTGCCAGCAGCTTGGAGGGGTTGGGCAGTGCCTATGGCTACACCTTC	CASSLEGLGSAYGYTF
.	once	TRBV19	TRBJ2-6	TGTGCCAGTAGTATAGGCGGGATAGCTGGGGCCAACGTCCTGACTTTC	CASSIGGIAGANVLTF
.	.	TRBV12-3/TRBV12-4	TRBJ2-2	TGTGCCAGCAGTCTGCAGAGGGCGACCGGGGAGCTGTTTTTT	CASSLQRATGELFF
.	.	TRBV20-1	TRBJ1-1	TGCAGTGTGCACAAGGCTGGCACTGAAGCTTTCTTT	CSVHKAGTEAFF
.	many	TRBV6-1	TRBJ1-3	TGTGCCAGCAGAGAAAGAATAGGGGGAGTCAGATACTCTGGAAACACCATATATTTT	CASRERIGGVRYSGNTIYF
.	many	TRBV20-1	TRBJ1-6	TGCAGTGCTAGTAACTCTCAGGGGAGTCGATCACCCCTCCACTTT	CSASNSQGSRSPLHF
.	many	TRBV20-1	TRBJ2-5	TGCAGTGCTAGAGTTATACTCCAAGAGACCCAGTACTTC	CSARVILQETQYF
TRBD1	large	TRBV27	TRBJ1-6	TGTGCCAGCAGGTCAGGGGGAATTAATTCACCCCTCCACTTT	CASRSGGINSPLHF
TRBD1	.	TRBV7-2	TRBJ1-6	TGTGCCAGCACCTTACTGTTGAGGACAGGTGGACCAACAAGGGATTCACCCCTCCACTTT	CASTLLLRTGGPTRDSPLHF
TRBD1	many	TRBV11-2	TRBJ2-5	TGTGCCAGCAGCTCCGTCCGGGGACAGGGTCGGACCCAGTACTTC	CASSSVRGQGRTQYF
.	many	TRBV7-2	TRBJ2-7	TGTGCCAGCAGCAACCAGGGATCCCCCTTCTACGAGCAGTACTTC	CASSNQGSPFYEQYF
TRBD2	many	TRBV18	TRBJ2-7	TGTGCCAGCTCACCAACCCCTAGCGGGGGTCCAGTCGAGCAGTACTTC	CASSPTPSGGPVEQYF
.	medium-sized	TRBV6-1	TRBJ1-2	TGTGCCAGCAGGGGGCAGGACTATGGCTACACCTTC	CASRGQDYGYTF
.	medium-sized	TRBV6-5	TRBJ2-7	TGTGCCAGCAGTTCTCGGTGGAACGAGCAGTACTTC	CASSSRWNEQYF
TRBD2	medium-sized	TRBV6-1	TRBJ2-3	TGTGCCAGCAGTGTCGGGACTAGCGGATATACGCAGTATTTT	CASSVGTSGYTQYF
.	few	TRBV6-6	TRBJ2-7	TGTGCCAGCAGTTACGGGGGGCTCTCCTACTATCAGTACTTC	CASSYGGLSYYQYF
TRBD2	many	TRBV12-3/TRBV12-4	TRBJ2-3	TGTGCCAGCAGCCGATCACTAGCGGAGACAGATACGCAGTATTTT	CASSRSLAETDTQYF
.	many	TRBV6-1	TRBJ2-3	TGTGCCAGCAGTCGGGACTTCTCTAGCACAGATACGCAGTATTTT	CASSRDFSSTDTQYF
TRBD2	many	TRBV5-1	TRBJ2-1	TGCGCCAGCAGCCCCCGGACTAGCGGGGGGGGCAATGAGCAGTTCTTC	CASSPRTSGGGNEQFF
TRBD2	.	TRBV10-3	TRBJ2-3	TGTGCCATCAGTGAGTCGTGGACTAGCTGGAGTAGGACGGCAGATACGCAGTATTTT	CAISESWTSWSRTADTQYF
.	few	TRBV6-1	TRBJ2-7	TGTGCCAGCAGGGAAGGGTCCCAGGGGAACTACGAGCAGTACTTC	CASREGSQGNYEQYF
.	medium-sized	TRBV12-3/TRBV12-4	TRBJ1-6	TGTGCCAGCAGTTTAGGGCAAAGAGGCTCACCCCTCCACTTT	CASSLGQRGSPLHF
TRBD2	.	TRBV11-2	TRBJ2-1	TGTGCCAGCAGTTCCCCTGGGGGACTAGCGGGAGAGCTCTTC	CASSSPGGLAGELF
.	many	TRBV18	TRBJ1-4	TGTGCCAGCTCACCGAATTTCGTCCCGGGTGAAAAACTGTTTTTT	CASSPNFVPGEKLFF